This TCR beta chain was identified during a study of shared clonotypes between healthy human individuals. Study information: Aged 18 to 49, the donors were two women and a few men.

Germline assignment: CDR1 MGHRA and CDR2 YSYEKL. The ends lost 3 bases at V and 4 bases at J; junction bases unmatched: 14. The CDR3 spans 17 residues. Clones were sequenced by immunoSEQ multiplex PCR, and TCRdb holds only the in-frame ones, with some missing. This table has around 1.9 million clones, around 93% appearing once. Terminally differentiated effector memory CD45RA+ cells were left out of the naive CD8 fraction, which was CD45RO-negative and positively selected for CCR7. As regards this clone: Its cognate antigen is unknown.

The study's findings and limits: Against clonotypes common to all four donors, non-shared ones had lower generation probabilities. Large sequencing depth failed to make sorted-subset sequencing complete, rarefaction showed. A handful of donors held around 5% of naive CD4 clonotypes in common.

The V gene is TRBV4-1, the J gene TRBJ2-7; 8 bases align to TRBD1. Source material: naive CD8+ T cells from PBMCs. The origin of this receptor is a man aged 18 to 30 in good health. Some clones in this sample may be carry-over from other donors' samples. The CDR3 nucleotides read TGCGCCAGCAGCCACTCTCTCCTTACAGGGGGGTTTTACGAGCAGTACTTC. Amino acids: CASSHSLLTGGFYEQYF.